These 6 T cell receptor beta chains originate from one sample sequenced in a study of neurological immune-mediated disorders. TCRdb reanalysed the 5' RACE reads using MiXCR and keeps one entry per CDR3 protein. In the table there are tens of thousands of distinct CDR3 sequences, roughly 10% of which are singletons. Time point: longitudinal time-point 2. Sequencing was done on a sample of PBMCs. The receptors stem from a man under 40 in good health.

This clonotype showed up many times. This chain joins TRBV18 and TRBJ1-5, with unresolved D. The V gene lost 6 bases and the J gene lost 4 bases, with 10 bases spanning the gap. This CDR3 region has 13 residues. CDR1 and CDR2 (germline): KGHSH, LQKENI. CDR3 nucleotide sequence: TGTGCCAGCTCTCAGGAATTGAATCAGCCCCAGCATTTT. Amino acids: CASSQELNQPQHF.

This clonotype has ten or more counts. The V and J genes are TRBV11-2 and TRBJ1-1; 10 nucleotides align to TRBD1. V was clipped by 6 bases and J by 7 bases; unmatched bases: 8. The CDR3 sequence is 14 residues long. The germline gives CDR1 SGHAT, CDR2 FQNNGV. The CDR3 spells CASRLDRGVVEAFF. The CDR3 DNA reads TGTGCCAGCAGACTGGACAGGGGGGTGGTTGAAGCTTTCTTT.

Ten or more counts support this clonotype. V usage is TRBV20-1 and J usage is TRBJ2-7; 7 positions agree with TRBD2. Germline CDR1 reads DFQATT; CDR2 reads SNEGSKA (reference sequence). This CDR3 region has 13 residues. V gave up 6 bases and J gave up 2 bases; unmatched junction bases: 7. The CDR3: CSASGGSPYEQYF. Written as DNA, the CDR3 is TGCAGTGCCAGCGGCGGGAGCCCCTACGAGCAGTACTTC.

Many counts were recorded for this clonotype. The rearrangement uses TRBV5-1 and TRBJ2-2; D is ambiguous. V was pared by 0 bases and J by 4 bases, with 25 bases between. Per the germline V gene, CDR1 is SGHRS and CDR2 is YFSETQ. CDR3 length: 20 amino acids. For the CDR3, the DNA is TGCGCCAGCAGCTTGGGGAGCAGCGCGCGCGGTCCGTGGAGCACCGGGGAGCTGTTTTTT. Amino acids: CASSLGSSARGPWSTGELFF.

This clonotype was recorded many times. The V and J genes are TRBV5-1 and TRBJ2-2; possible D gene TRBD1, 5 bases. Trimming stripped 2 bases from V and 5 bases from J, with 7 bases between. This CDR3 spans 13 amino acids. Germline V gene sequence: CDR1 SGHRS, CDR2 YFSETQ. The CDR3 DNA is TGCGCCAGCAGCTTTGCAGGGACCGGGGAGCTGTTTTTT. Amino acids: CASSFAGTGELFF.

Ten or more counts support this clonotype. The V call is TRBV4-3, the J call TRBJ2-2; D may be TRBD2 (5 bases). Germline assignment: CDR1 LGHNA and CDR2 YSLEER. Trimming removed 5 bases at V and 6 bases at J, with 16 bases between. The CDR3 has 15 residues. Here the CDR3 reads CASSGEGIFAGELFF. The CDR3 DNA follows: TGCGCCAGCAGCGGAGAGGGTATATTCGCCGGGGAGCTGTTTTTT.